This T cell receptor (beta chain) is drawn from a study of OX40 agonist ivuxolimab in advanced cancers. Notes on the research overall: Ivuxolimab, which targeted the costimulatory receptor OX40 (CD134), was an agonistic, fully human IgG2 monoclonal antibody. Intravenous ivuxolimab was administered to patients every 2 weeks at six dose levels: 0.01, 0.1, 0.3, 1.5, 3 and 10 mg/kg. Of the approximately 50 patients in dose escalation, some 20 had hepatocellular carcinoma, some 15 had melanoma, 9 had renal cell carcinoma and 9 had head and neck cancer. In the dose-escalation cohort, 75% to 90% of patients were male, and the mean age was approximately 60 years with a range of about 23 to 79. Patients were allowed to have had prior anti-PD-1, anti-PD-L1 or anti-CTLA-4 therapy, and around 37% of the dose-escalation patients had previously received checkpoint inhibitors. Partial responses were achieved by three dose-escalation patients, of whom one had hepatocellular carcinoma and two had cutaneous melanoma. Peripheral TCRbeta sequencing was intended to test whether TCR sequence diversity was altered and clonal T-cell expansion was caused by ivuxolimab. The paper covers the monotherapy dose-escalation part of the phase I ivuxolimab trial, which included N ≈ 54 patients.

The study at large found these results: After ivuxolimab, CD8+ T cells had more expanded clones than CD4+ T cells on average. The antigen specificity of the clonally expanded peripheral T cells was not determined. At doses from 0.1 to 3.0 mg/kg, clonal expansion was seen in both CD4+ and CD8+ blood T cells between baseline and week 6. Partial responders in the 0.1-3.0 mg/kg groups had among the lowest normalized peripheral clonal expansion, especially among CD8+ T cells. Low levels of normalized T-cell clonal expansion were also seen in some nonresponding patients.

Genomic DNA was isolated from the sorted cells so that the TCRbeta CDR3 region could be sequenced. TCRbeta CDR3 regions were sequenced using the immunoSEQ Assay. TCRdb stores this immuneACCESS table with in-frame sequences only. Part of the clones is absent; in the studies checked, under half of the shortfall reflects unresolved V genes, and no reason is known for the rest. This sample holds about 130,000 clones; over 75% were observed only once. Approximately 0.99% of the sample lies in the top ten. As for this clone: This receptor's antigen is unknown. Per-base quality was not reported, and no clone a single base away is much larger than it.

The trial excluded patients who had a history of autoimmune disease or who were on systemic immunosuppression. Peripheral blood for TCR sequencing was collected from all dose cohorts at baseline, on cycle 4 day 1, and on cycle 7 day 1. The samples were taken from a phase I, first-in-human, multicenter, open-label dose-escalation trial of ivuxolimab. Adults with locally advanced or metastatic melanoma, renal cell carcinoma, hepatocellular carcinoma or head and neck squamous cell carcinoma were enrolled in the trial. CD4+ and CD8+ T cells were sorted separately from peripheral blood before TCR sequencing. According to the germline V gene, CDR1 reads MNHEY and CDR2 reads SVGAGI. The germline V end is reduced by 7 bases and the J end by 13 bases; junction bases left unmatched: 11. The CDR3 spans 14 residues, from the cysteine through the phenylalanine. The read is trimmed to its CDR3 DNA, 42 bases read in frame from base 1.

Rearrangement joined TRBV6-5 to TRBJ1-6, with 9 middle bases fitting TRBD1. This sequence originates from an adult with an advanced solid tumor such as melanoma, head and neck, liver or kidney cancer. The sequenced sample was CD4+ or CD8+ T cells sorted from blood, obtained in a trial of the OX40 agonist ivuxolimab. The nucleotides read TGTGCCAGCAACTCCCGGGACAGGGCCGGGCCCCTCCACTTT. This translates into CASNSRDRAGPLHF.